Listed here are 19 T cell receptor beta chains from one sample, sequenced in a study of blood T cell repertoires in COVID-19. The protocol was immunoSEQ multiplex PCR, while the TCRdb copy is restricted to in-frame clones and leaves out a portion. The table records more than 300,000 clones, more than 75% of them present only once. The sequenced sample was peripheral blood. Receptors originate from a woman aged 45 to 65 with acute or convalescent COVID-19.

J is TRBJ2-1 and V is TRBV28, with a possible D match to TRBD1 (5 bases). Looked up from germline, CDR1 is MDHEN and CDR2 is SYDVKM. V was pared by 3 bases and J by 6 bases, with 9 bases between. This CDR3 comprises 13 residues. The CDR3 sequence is CASSFPGINEQFF. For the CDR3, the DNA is TGTGCCAGCAGTTTCCCAGGGATCAATGAGCAGTTCTTC.

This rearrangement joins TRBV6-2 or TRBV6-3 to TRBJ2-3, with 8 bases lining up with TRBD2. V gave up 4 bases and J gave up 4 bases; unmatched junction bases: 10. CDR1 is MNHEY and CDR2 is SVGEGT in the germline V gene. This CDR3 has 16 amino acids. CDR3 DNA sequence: TGTGCCAGCAGTTCAGCAGCGGGAGACAGTGCAGATACGCAGTATTTT. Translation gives CASSSAAGDSADTQYF.

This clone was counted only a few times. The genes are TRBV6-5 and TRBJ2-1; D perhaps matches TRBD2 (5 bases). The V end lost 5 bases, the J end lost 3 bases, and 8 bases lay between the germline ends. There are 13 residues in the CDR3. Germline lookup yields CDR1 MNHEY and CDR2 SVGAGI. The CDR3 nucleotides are TGTGCCAGCAGTACGGGAAACTACAATGAGCAGTTCTTC. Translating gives CASSTGNYNEQFF.

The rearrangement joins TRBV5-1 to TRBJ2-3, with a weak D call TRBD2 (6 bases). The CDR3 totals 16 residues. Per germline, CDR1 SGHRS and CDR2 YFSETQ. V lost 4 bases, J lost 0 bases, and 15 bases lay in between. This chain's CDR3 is CASSITSSYSTDTQYF. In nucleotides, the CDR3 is TGCGCCAGCAGCATCACTAGCAGCTATAGCACAGATACGCAGTATTTT.

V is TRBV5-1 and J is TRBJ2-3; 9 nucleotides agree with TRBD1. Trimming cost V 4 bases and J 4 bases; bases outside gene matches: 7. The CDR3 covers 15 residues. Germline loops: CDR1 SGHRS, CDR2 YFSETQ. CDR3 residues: CASSTEGTGSDTQYF. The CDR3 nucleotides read TGCGCCAGCAGCACCGAAGGGACAGGGTCAGATACGCAGTATTTT.

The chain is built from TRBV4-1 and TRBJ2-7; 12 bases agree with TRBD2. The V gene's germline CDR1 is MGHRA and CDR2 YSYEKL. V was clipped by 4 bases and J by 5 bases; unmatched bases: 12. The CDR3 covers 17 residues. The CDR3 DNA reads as TGCGCCAGCAGCCCTAGGGGCCTAGCGGGAGGGCCCAACGAGCAGTACTTC. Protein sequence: CASSPRGLAGGPNEQYF.

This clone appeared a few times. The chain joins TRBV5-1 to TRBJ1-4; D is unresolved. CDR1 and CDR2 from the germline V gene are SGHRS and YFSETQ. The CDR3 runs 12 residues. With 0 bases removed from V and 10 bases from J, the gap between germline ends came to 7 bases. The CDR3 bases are TGCGCCAGCAGCTTGGGCCGGGGAAAACTGTTTTTT. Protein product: CASSLGRGKLFF.

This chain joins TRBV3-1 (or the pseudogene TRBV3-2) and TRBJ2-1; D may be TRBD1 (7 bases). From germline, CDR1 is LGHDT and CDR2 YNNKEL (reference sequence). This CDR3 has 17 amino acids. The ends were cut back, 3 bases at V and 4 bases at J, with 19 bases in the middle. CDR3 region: CASSQTRGPRTYNEQFF. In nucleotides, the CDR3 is TGTGCCAGCAGCCAGACTAGGGGGCCCCGAACGTACAATGAGCAGTTCTTC.

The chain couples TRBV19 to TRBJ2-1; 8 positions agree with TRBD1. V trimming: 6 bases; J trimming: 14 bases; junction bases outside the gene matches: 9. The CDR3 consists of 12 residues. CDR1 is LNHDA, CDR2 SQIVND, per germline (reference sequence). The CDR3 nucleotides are TGTGCCAGTAGCAACCCAGGGGGCTCTGAGTTCTTC. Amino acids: CASSNPGGSEFF.

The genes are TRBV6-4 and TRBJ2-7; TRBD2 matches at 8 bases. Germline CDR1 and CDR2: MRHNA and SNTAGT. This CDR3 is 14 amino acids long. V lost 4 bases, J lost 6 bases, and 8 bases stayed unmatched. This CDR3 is CASSVGGGTSEQYF. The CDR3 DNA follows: TGTGCCAGCAGTGTGGGCGGGGGGACCTCCGAGCAGTACTTC.

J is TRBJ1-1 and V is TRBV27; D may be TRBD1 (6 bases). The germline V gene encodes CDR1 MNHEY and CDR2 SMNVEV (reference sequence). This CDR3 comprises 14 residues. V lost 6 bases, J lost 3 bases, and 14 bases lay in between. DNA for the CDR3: TGTGCCAGCAGCTGGGGGCAGGGTCACACTGAAGCTTTCTTT. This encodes CASSWGQGHTEAFF.

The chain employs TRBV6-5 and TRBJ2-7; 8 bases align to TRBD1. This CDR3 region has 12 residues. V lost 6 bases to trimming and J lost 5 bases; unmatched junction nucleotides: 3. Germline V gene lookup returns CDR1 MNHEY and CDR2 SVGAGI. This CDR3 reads CASRDRGHEQYF. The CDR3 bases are TGTGCCAGCAGAGACAGGGGCCACGAGCAGTACTTC.

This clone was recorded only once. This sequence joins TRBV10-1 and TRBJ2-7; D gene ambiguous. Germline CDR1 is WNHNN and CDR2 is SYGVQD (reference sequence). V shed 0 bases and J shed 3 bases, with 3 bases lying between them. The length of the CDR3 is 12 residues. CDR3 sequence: CASSESGYEQYF. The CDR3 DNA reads TGCGCCAGCAGTGAGTCCGGCTACGAGCAGTACTTC.

The CDR3 coding sequence is TGTGCCAGCAGTTCCGACAGTGGTCATACGCAGTATTTT. Its translation: CASSSDSGHTQYF. The gene calls are TRBV6-5 and TRBJ2-3; perhaps TRBD1 as D (5 bases). Germline-derived CDR1 and CDR2 are MNHEY and SVGAGI. V lost 4 bases, J lost 7 bases, and 12 bases lay in between. This CDR3 is 13 amino acids long.

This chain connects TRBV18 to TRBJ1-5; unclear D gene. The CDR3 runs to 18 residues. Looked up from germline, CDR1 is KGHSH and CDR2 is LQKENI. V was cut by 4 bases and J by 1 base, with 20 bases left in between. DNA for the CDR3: TGTGCCAGCTCACGATCAGGAGGGTACGGGGTGAGCAATCAGCCCCAGCATTTT. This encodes CASSRSGGYGVSNQPQHF. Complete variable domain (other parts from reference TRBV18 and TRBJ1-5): NAGVMQNPRHLVRRRGQEARLRCSPMKGHSHVYWYRQLPEEGLKFMVYLQKENIIDESGMPKERFSAEFPKEGPSILRIQQVVRGDSAAYFCASSRSGGYGVSNQPQHFGDGTRLSIL.

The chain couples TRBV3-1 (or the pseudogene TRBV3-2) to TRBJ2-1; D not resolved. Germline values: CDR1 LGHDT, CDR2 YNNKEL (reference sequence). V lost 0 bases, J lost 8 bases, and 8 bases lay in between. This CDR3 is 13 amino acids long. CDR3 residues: CASSQEFADEQFF. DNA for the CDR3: TGTGCCAGCAGCCAAGAGTTTGCAGATGAGCAGTTCTTC.

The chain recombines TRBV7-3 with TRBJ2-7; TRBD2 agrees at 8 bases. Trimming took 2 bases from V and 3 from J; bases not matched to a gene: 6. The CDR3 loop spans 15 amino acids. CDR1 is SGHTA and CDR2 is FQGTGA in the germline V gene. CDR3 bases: TGTGCCAGCAGCTTACGAGGCGGGAGGCTCTACGAGCAGTACTTC. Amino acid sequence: CASSLRGGRLYEQYF. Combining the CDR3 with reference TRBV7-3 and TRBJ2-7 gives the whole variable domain GAGVSQTPSNKVTEKGKYVELRCDPISGHTALYWYRQSLGQGPEFLIYFQGTGAADDSGLPNDRFFAVRPEGSVSTLKIQRTERGDSAVYLCASSLRGGRLYEQYFGPGTRLTVT.

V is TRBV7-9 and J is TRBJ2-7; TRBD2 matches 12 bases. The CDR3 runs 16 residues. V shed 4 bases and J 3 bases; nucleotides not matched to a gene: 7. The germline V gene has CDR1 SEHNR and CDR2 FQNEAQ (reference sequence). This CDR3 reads CASSSSGLAGNYEQYF. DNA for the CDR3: TGTGCCAGCAGCTCCTCCGGACTAGCGGGGAACTACGAGCAGTACTTC. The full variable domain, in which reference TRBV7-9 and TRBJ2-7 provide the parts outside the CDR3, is DTGVSQNPRHKITKRGQNVTFRCDPISEHNRLYWYRQTLGQGPEFLTYFQNEAQLEKSRLLSDRFSAERPKGSFSTLEIQRTEQGDSAMYLCASSSSGLAGNYEQYFGPGTRLTVT.

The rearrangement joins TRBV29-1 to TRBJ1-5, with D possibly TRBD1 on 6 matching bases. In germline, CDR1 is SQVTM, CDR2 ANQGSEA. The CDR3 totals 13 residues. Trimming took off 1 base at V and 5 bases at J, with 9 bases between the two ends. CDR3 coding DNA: TGCAGCGTTGAAGTGGACAGCTATCAGCCCCAGCATTTT. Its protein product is CSVEVDSYQPQHF.